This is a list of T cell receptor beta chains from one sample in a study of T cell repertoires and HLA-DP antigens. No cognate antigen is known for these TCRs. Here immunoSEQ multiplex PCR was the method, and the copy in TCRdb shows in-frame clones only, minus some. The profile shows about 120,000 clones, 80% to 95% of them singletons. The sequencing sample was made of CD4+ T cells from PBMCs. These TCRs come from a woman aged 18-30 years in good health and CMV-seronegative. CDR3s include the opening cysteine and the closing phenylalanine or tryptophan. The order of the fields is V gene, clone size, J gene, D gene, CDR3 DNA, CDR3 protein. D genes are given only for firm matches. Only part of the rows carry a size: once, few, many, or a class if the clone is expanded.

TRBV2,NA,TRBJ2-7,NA,TGTGCCAGCGGGAGGCGGGCCTTCTCCTACGAGCAGTACTTC,CASGRRAFSYEQYF
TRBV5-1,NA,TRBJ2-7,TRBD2,TGCGCCAGCAGCTTGGTACTAGCGGGAGGAGGGGAGCAGTACTTC,CASSLVLAGGGEQYF
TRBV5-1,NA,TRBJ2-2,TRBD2,TGCGCCAGCAGCGATTTAGCGGGGGGCACCGGGGAGCTGTTTTTT,CASSDLAGGTGELFF
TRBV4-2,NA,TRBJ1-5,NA,TGTGCCAGCAGCCAAGAGGCGGTGGGGTCCTTTTATCAGCCCCAGCATTTT,CASSQEAVGSFYQPQHF
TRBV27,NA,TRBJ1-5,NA,TGTGCCAGCAGTTTACGTTCATCCTCCGCGCGCAATCAGCCCCAGCATTTT,CASSLRSSSARNQPQHF
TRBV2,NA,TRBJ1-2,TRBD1,TGTGCCAGCAGAGAGACAGGGGGCAGGGCCTATGGCTACACCTTC,CASRETGGRAYGYTF
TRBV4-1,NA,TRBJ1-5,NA,TGCGCCAGCAGCCAAGATTTGAATCGACCAAATCAGCCCCAGCATTTT,CASSQDLNRPNQPQHF
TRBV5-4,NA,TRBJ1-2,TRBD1,TGTGCCAGCAGCGCGGGACAGGGGCTCTATGGCTACACCTTC,CASSAGQGLYGYTF
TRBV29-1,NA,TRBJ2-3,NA,TGCAGCGTCCCCCGTGGGGGTAGCACAGATACGCAGTATTTT,CSVPRGGSTDTQYF
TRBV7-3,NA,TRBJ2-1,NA,TGTGCCAGCAGCTTAAGTGGTAATGAGCAGTTCTTC,CASSLSGNEQFF
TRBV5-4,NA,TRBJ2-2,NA,TGTGCCAGCAGCTCTCCGGGGGTCAACACCGGGGAGCTGTTTTTT,CASSSPGVNTGELFF
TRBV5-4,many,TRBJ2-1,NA,TGTGCCAGCAGCGCCCGGAGGGCCGTGTCCCTACTAACCTACAATGAGCAGTTCTTC,CASSARRAVSLLTYNEQFF
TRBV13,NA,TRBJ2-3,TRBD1,TGTGCCAGCAGCTTCGGACAGGGGCACACAGATACGCAGTATTTT,CASSFGQGHTDTQYF
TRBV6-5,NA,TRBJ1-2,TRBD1,TGTGCCAGCAGTTACTTCCGCGGAGGGGGCTTCGGCTACACCTTC,CASSYFRGGGFGYTF
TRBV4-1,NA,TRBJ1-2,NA,TGCGCCAGCAGCCAAGGGGCCGGGACCCGGGGCTACACCTTC,CASSQGAGTRGYTF
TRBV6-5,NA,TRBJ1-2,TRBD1,TGTGCCAGCAGATTTACAGGGGAGAACTATGGCTACACCTTC,CASRFTGENYGYTF
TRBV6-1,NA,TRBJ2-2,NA,TGTGCCAGCGCCGCCATGGCGCTAAACGGGGAGCTGTTTTTT,CASAAMALNGELFF
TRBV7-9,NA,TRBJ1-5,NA,TGTGCCAGCAGCTCAGAGGGTCAGCCCCAGCATTTT,CASSSEGQPQHF
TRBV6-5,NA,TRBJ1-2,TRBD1,TGTGCCAGCAGTTTACGGGACAGGGGAAACTATGGCTACACCTTC,CASSLRDRGNYGYTF
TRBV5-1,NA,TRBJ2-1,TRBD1,TGCGCCAGCAGCTTCCACGGGACAGGGAAAAACAATGAGCAGTTCTTC,CASSFHGTGKNNEQFF
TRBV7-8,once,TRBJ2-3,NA,TGTGCCAGCAGCTTAGCCACAGATACGCAGTATTTT,CASSLATDTQYF
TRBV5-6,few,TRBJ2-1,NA,TGTGCCAGCAGTCTTTCCTCAGGGCACAAGTTCTTC,CASSLSSGHKFF
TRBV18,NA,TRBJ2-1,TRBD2,TGTGCCAGCTCACGAGCGGGAGGGCTGAATGAGCAGTTCTTC,CASSRAGGLNEQFF
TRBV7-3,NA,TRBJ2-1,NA,TGTGCCAGCAGCTTAAACCCTAGTGGGTCCTACAATGAGCAGTTCTTC,CASSLNPSGSYNEQFF
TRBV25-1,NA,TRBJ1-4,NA,TGTGCCAGCAGTGAAACCCCCGGGATCGGAACTAATGAAAAACTGTTTTTT,CASSETPGIGTNEKLFF
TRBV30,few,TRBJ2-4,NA,TGTGCCTGGAGCCGGGAAAGAGCCAAAAACATTCAGTACTTC,CAWSRERAKNIQYF
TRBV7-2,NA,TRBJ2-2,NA,TGTGCCAGCAGCTTAGTGGCGACGTTGGGCGGGGAGCTGTTTTTT,CASSLVATLGGELFF